Presented here are 10 T cell receptor beta chains from one specimen sequenced in a study of blood T cell repertoires in COVID-19. Libraries were prepared by immunoSEQ multiplex PCR; TCRdb keeps only in-frame clonotypes and omits some of them. The top ten hold 3.5% to 4.5% of the sample, which has approximately 300,000 clones, around 87% seen once. The sequenced material came from PBMCs or T cells enriched from blood (not recorded which). The origin of the receptors is a woman younger than 30 with acute COVID-19.

The gene calls are TRBV19 and TRBJ2-1; D might be TRBD1 (5 bases). This CDR3 is 14 amino acids long. Germline lookup yields CDR1 LNHDA and CDR2 SQIVND (reference sequence). V lost 3 bases and J 6 bases, leaving 12 bases between the germline ends. CDR3 bases: TGTGCCAGTAGTATTAGTGTTCAGGGCAATGAGCAGTTCTTC. Protein sequence: CASSISVQGNEQFF.

This clone has more than one count but fewer than ten. The V and J genes are TRBV5-6 and TRBJ1-5; D ambiguous. Germline V gene data show CDR1 as SGHDT and CDR2 as YYEEEE. Trimming left V 4 bases short and J 2 bases short, with 13 bases between. The CDR3 length is 15 residues. DNA for the CDR3: TGTGCCAGCAGCCTGGATGGCAAAGGCAATCAGCCCCAGCATTTT. This codes for CASSLDGKGNQPQHF.

CDR3 region: CASSLESGQGGNEQYF. In DNA, the CDR3 is TGTGCCAGCAGCTTAGAGTCGGGACAGGGGGGAAACGAGCAGTACTTC. The J gene is TRBJ2-7, the V gene TRBV7-9; TRBD1 aligns across 11 bases. V lost 1 base, J lost 5 bases, and 7 bases stayed unmatched. CDR3 size: 16 residues. The germline V gene has CDR1 SEHNR and CDR2 FQNEAQ (reference sequence).

This clone was observed a single time. This chain uses TRBV19 with TRBJ1-1; 8 bases are a match to TRBD1. With 3 bases clipped from V and 0 bases from J, the junction kept 9 bases outside the gene matches. The CDR3 totals 17 residues. CDR1 and CDR2 from the germline V gene are LNHDA and SQIVND (reference sequence). The CDR3 region has the DNA TGTGCCAGTAGTATCGTTCAGGGGGCGAGGGTGAACACTGAAGCTTTCTTT. Translating it yields CASSIVQGARVNTEAFF.

The chain recombines TRBV6-5 with TRBJ2-3; tentative D call: TRBD2 (5 bases). Looked up from germline, CDR1 is MNHEY and CDR2 is SVGAGI. CDR3 length equals 14 residues. Trimming stripped 0 bases from V and 6 bases from J, with 10 bases between. DNA of the CDR3: TGTGCCAGCAGTTACTCGTTCCGAGGGGATACGCAGTATTTT. Its protein product is CASSYSFRGDTQYF.

The V call is TRBV27, the J call TRBJ1-1, with 7 bases identical to TRBD1. Germline CDR1 MNHEY, CDR2 SMNVEV (reference sequence). This CDR3 spans 16 amino acids. J lost 1 base, V lost 6 bases, and 11 bases had no gene match. As DNA, the CDR3 is TGTGCCAGCAGGAAACACGTAGGGGGCGAGAACACTGAAGCTTTCTTT. Translation: CASRKHVGGENTEAFF.

This clone was detected once. The chain joins TRBV28 to TRBJ2-2, with a weak D call TRBD2 (6 bases). V lost 3 bases and J 1 base, leaving 12 bases between the germline ends. CDR1 is MDHEN and CDR2 is SYDVKM in the germline V gene. The CDR3 runs to 16 residues. The DNA of the CDR3 is TGTGCCAGCAGTTTCCTAAGCGGGCAGAACACCGGGGAGCTGTTTTTT. Amino acid sequence: CASSFLSGQNTGELFF.

This chain connects TRBV28 to TRBJ1-3; D perhaps matches TRBD1 (6 bases). This CDR3 spans 14 amino acids. Germline CDR1 is MDHEN and CDR2 is SYDVKM. Trimming removed 5 bases from V and 3 bases from J, with 11 bases in between. CDR3 sequence reads: CASSHQGYGNTIYF. CDR3 sequence (DNA): TGTGCCAGCAGTCACCAGGGGTATGGAAACACCATATATTTT.

This clone has only one observation. This chain uses TRBV5-1 with TRBJ1-2; no reliable D call. The V end was cut by 4 bases, the J end by 7 bases, with 14 bases between. The length of the CDR3 is 13 residues. Germline V gives CDR1 SGHRS, CDR2 YFSETQ. CDR3 sequence reads: CASSPGFTGGYTF. DNA for the CDR3: TGCGCCAGCAGCCCCGGGTTTACGGGTGGCTACACCTTC.

The chain has TRBV29-1 and TRBJ1-2, with D possibly matching TRBD1 (6 bases). V lost 2 bases and J lost 8, with 9 bases in between. CDR1 is SQVTM and CDR2 is ANQGSEA in the germline V gene. This CDR3 region has 11 residues. The CDR3 spells CSVEQGHGYTF. The CDR3 DNA is TGCAGCGTTGAACAGGGGCACGGCTACACCTTC.